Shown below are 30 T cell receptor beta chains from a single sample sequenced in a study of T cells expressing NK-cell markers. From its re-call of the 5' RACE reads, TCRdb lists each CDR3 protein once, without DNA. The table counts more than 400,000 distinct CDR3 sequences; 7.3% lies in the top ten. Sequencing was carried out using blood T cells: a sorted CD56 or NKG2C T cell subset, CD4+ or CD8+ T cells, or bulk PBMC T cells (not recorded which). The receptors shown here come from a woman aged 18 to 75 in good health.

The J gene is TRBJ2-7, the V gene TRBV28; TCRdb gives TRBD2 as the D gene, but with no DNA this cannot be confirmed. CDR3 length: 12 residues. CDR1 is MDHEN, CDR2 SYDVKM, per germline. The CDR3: CASSTGGDDQYF.

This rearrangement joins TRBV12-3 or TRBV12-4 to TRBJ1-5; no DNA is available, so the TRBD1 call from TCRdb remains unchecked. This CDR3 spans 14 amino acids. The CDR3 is CALQGGCQDQPQHF.

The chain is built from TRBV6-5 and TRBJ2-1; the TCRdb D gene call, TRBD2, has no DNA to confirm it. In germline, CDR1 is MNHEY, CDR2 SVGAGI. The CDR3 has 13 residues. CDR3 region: CASSYSRTNEQFF.

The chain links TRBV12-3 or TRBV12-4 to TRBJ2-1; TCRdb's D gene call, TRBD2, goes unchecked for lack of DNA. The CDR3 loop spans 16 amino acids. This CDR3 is CASSRMTSGPYNEQFF.

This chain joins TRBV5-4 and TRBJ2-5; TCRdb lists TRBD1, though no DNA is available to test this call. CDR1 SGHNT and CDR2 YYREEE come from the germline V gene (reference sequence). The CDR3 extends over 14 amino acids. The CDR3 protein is CASSFSDRQETQYF.

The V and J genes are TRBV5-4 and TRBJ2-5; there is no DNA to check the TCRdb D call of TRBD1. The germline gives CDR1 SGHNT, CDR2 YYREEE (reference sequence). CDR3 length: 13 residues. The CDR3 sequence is CASSRTGMETQYF.

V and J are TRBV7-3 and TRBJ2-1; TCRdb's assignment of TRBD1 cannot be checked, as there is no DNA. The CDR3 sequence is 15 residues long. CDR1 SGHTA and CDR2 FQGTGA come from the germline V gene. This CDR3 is CASSSLPQGFNEQFF.

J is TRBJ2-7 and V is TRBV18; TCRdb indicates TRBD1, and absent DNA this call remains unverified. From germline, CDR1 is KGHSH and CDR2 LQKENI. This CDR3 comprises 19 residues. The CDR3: CASSPSEAFGTGVLREQYF.

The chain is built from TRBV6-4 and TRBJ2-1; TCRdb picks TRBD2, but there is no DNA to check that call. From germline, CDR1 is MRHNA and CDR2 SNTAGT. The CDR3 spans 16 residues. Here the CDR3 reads CASSAGLAGGRYEQFF.

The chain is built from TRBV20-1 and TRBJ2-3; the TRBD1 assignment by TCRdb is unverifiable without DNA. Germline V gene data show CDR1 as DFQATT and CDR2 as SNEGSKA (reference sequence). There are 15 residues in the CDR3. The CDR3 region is CSARMEAGATDTQYF.

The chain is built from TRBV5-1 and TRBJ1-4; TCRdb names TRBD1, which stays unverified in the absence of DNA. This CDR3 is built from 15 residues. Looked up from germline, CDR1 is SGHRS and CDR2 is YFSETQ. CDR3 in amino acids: CASSLHGTGREKLFF.

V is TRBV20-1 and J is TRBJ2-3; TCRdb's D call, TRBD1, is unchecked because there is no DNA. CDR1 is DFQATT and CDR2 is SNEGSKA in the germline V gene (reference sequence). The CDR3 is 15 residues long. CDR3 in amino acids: CSASRQRTSTDTQYF.

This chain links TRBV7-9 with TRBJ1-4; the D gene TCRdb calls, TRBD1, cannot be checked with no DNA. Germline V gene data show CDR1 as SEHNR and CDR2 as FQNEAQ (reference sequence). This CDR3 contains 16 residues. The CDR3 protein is CASSLVDWGRDEKLFF.

CDR3 sequence reads: CASGRSDSPLHF. The chain joins TRBV7-9 to TRBJ1-6. Germline V gene lookup returns CDR1 SEHNR and CDR2 FQNEAQ (reference sequence). CDR3 length equals 12 residues.

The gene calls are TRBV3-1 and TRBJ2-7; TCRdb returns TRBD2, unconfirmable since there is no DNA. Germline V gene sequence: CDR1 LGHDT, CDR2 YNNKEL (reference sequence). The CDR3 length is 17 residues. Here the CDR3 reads CASSQEVGLAGVYEQYF.

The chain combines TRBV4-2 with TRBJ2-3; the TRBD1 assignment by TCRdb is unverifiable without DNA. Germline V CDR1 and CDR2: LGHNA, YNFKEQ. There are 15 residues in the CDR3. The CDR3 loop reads CASSQVQGSTDTQYF.

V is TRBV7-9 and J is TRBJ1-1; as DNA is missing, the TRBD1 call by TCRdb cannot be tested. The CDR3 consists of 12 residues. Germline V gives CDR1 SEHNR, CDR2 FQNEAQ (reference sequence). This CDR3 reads CASSGGAQGAFF.

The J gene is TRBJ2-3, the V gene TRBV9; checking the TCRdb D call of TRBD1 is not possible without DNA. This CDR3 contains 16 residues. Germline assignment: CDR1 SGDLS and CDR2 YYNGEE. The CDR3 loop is CASSAWGATGRDTQYF.

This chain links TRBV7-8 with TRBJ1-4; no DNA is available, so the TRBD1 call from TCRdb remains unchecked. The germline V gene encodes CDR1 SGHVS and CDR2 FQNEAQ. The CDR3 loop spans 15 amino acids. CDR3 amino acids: CASSLRGRTNEKLFF.

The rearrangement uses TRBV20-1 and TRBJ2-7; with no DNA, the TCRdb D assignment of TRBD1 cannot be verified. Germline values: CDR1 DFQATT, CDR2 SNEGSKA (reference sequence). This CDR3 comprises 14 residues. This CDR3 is CSARPRDRAYEQYF.

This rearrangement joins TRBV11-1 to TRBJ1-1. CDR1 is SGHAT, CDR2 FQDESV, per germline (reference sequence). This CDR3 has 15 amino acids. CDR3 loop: CASSLLGGENTEAFF.

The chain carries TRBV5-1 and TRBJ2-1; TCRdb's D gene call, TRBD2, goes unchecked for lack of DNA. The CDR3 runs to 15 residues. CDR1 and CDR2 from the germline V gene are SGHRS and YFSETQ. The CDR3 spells CASSLGLAAPNEQFF.

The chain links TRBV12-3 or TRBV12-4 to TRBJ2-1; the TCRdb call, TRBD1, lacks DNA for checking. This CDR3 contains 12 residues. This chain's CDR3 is CASSFRDLEQFF.

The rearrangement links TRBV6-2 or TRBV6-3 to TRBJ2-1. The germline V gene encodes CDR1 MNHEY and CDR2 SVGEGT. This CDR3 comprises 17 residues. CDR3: CASSYPKLAASYNEQFF.

CDR3 in amino acids: CASSGDRSNQPQHF. The chain joins TRBV12-3 or TRBV12-4 to TRBJ1-5; TCRdb lists TRBD1, though no DNA is available to test this call. The CDR3 is 14 residues long.

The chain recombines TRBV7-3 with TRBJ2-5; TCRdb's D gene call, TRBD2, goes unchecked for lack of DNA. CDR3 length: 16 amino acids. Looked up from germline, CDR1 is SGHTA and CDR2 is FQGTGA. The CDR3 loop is CASSLEIAGGRETQYF.

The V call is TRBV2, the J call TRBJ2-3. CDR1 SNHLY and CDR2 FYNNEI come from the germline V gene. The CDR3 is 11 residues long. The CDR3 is CASTTTDTQYF. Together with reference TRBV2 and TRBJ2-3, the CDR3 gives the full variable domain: EPEVTQTPSHQVTQMGQEVILRCVPISNHLYFYWYRQILGQKVEFLVSFYNNEISEKSEIFDDQFSVERPDGSNFTLKIRSTKLEDSAMYFCASTTTDTQYFGPGTRLTVL.

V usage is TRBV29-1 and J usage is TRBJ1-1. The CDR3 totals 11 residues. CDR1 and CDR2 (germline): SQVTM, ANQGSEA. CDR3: CSGQTNTEAFF.

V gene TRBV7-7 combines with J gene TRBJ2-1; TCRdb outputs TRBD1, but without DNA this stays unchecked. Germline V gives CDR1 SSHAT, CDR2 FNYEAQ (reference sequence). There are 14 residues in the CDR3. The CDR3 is CASSETGGGEVQFF.

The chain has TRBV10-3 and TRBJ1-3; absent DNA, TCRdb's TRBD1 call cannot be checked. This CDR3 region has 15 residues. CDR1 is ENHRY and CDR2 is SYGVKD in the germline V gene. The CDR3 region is CAISEPNRAGNTIYF.